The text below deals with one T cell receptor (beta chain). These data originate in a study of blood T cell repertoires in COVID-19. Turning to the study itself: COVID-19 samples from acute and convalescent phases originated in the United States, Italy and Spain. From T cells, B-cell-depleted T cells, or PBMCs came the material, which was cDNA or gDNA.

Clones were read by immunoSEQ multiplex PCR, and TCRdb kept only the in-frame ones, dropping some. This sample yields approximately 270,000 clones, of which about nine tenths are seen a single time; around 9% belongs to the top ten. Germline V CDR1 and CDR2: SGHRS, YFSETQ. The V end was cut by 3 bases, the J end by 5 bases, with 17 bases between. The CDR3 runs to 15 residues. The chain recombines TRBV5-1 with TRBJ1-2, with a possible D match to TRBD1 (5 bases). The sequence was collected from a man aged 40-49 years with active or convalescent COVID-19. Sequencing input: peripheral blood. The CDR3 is CASSSGPGAGYGYTF. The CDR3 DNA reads TGCGCCAGCAGCTCCGGCCCTGGGGCAGGATATGGCTACACCTTC.